Below, 27 T cell receptor beta chains from the same sample are listed, as sequenced in a study of cytomegalovirus exposure and HLA in healthy donors (TCRdb year 2017). Preparation of the library involved the immunoSEQ multiplex PCR assay. For the multiplex PCR, a mixture combining 60 forward primers for TCR Vbeta segments and 13 reverse primers for TCR Jbeta segments was used. TCRdb took over this immuneACCESS table, retaining in-frame rearrangements with V and J assigned. Such tables are incomplete; in checked studies, under half of the missing clones stem from an unresolved V gene, and the remainder is unexplained. This sample has around 100,000 clones in its table, and approximately 80% of those were observed once. The ten largest clones take up around 1.2% of the sample. Material for sequencing was PBMCs. These receptors all stem from a woman between 18 and 29 years old in good health and CMV-seronegative.

The chain couples TRBV28 to TRBJ2-7, with D maybe TRBD2 (5 bases). The CDR3 totals 13 residues. CDR1 and CDR2 (germline): MDHEN, SYDVKM. The ends were cut back, 8 bases at V and 0 bases at J, with 11 bases in the middle. The CDR3 sequence: CASGRRVSYEQYF. CDR3 sequence (DNA): TGTGCCAGCGGCCGGCGGGTCTCCTACGAGCAGTACTTC. The variable domain in full, with the rest retrieved from reference TRBV28 and TRBJ2-7, is DVKVTQSSRYLVKRTGEKVFLECVQDMDHENMFWYRQDPGLGLRLIYFSYDVKMKEKGDIPEGYSVSREKKERFSLILESASTNQTSMYLCASGRRVSYEQYFGPGTRLTVT.

The chain couples TRBV27 to TRBJ2-2, with D perhaps matching TRBD2 (5 bases). The V end was cut by 4 bases, the J end by 5 bases, with 11 bases between. The germline CDR1 and CDR2 sequences are MNHEY and SMNVEV (reference sequence). The CDR3 is 14 amino acids. CDR3 in amino acids: CASSSEEVTGELFF. The CDR3 DNA follows: TGTGCCAGCAGTTCGGAGGAGGTTACCGGGGAGCTGTTTTTT.

V gene TRBV5-1 combines with J gene TRBJ2-1; 7 bases are a match to TRBD1. With 7 bases clipped from V and 0 bases from J, the junction kept 4 bases outside the gene matches. CDR3 length equals 14 residues. The germline V gene encodes CDR1 SGHRS and CDR2 YFSETQ. The CDR3 sequence: CASLTGDSYNEQFF. DNA of the CDR3: TGCGCCAGCCTCACAGGGGACTCCTACAATGAGCAGTTCTTC.

The rearrangement links TRBV7-8 to TRBJ2-3; D perhaps matches TRBD2 (5 bases). The V end lost 3 bases, the J end lost 1 base, and 14 bases lay between the germline ends. Germline V CDR1 and CDR2: SGHVS, FQNEAQ. The CDR3 contains 16 residues. The CDR3 nucleotides read TGTGCCAGCAGCTTGCAGCGGTCGACCCGCACAGATACGCAGTATTTT. It translates to CASSLQRSTRTDTQYF.

V gene TRBV11-2 combines with J gene TRBJ2-5, with 10 bases that match TRBD2. The end of the DNA aligns better with TRBJ2-7, so the J call may be wrong. The CDR3 covers 17 residues. Per germline, CDR1 SGHAT and CDR2 FQNNGV. The CDR3 is CASSLDGAGGPTYEQYF. The CDR3 DNA reads TGTGCCAGCAGCTTAGATGGAGCGGGAGGGCCCACCTACGAGCAGTACTTC.

V and J are TRBV9 and TRBJ2-4; TRBD2 matches at 8 bases. Germline V CDR1 and CDR2: SGDLS, YYNGEE. There are 15 residues in the CDR3. Losses at the gene ends were 0 bases for V and 9 bases for J; bases not matched to a gene: 8. The CDR3 bases are TGTGCCAGCAGCGTAGACCCGGGAGGGGTAGGCATTCAGTACTTC. As protein: CASSVDPGGVGIQYF.

V gene TRBV6-6 combines with J gene TRBJ1-1; possibly TRBD1 for D (5 bases). Germline V lookup: CDR1 MNHNY, CDR2 SVGAGI (reference sequence). There are 14 residues in the CDR3. The germline V and J ends were trimmed by 2 bases and 10 bases, with 17 bases remaining between them. CDR3 region: CASSYGAPRSGAFF. For the CDR3, the DNA is TGTGCCAGCAGTTACGGGGCCCCCCGGAGTGGAGCTTTCTTT.

This rearrangement joins TRBV11-2 to TRBJ2-3, with 11 bases identical to TRBD2. The trim removed 3 bases at V and 6 bases at J, leaving 5 bases unmatched. The CDR3 loop spans 15 amino acids. CDR1 and CDR2 from the germline V gene are SGHAT and FQNNGV. The CDR3: CASSFIAGGPDTQYF. Here the CDR3 DNA reads TGTGCCAGCAGCTTCATAGCGGGGGGGCCTGATACGCAGTATTTT.

This rearrangement joins TRBV6-5 to TRBJ2-2; 8 bases are shared with TRBD1. This CDR3 is 15 amino acids long. Germline CDR1 reads MNHEY; CDR2 reads SVGAGI. V trimming: 6 bases; J trimming: 0 bases; junction bases outside the gene matches: 3. CDR3 nucleotide sequence: TGTGCCAGCAGCCAGACAGGGGCGAACACCGGGGAGCTGTTTTTT. Protein: CASSQTGANTGELFF.

In its sample, this clone was seen once. An end of the junction differs from the germline gene, which may be a read error. The chain links TRBV2 to TRBJ2-7; no reliable D call. This CDR3 has 11 amino acids. Germline V gene sequence: CDR1 SNHLY, CDR2 FYNNEI. The DNA for the CDR3 is TGTGCCAGCAGTGACACCTACGAGCGGTACTTC. This codes for CASSDTYERYF.

There are a few counts of this clone. V gene TRBV4-1 combines with J gene TRBJ2-1, with a possible D match to TRBD1 (6 bases). The CDR3 is made up of 15 amino acids. Trimming removed 5 bases at V and 12 bases at J, with 23 bases between. Germline loops: CDR1 MGHRA, CDR2 YSYEKL. The CDR3 DNA follows: TGCGCCAGCAGCGAAACGCATCAGGGGTTAGTTGGGCAGTTCTTC. It yields the protein CASSETHQGLVGQFF.

The chain joins TRBV10-2 to TRBJ2-7; 9 bases are shared with TRBD2. The CDR3 sequence is 15 residues long. Germline CDR1 reads WSHSY; CDR2 reads SAAADI. The V and J ends lost 3 bases and 0 bases, in that order; junction bases with no gene match: 3. The CDR3 loop reads CASSEGAGGSYEQYF. The CDR3 nucleotides are TGCGCCAGCAGTGAAGGAGCGGGGGGCTCCTACGAGCAGTACTTC.

This chain links TRBV15 with TRBJ1-4; 9 nucleotides match TRBD1. The length of the CDR3 is 18 residues. With V trimmed by 0 bases and J by 3 bases, 8 bases remained unmatched. From germline, CDR1 is LNHNV and CDR2 YYDKDF (reference sequence). Here the CDR3 reads CATSRDSPGQGSNEKLFF. The CDR3 coding sequence is TGTGCCACCAGCAGAGACTCCCCGGGACAGGGCTCTAATGAAAAACTGTTTTTT.

The V call is TRBV28, the J call TRBJ2-2; 10 bases agree with TRBD1. This CDR3 is built from 15 residues. The ends lost 4 bases at V and 3 bases at J; junction bases unmatched: 2. Germline V gene sequence: CDR1 MDHEN, CDR2 SYDVKM. Here the CDR3 DNA reads TGTGCCAGCAGTTCGGGACAGGGGCACACCGGGGAGCTGTTTTTT. Residues: CASSSGQGHTGELFF.

This clone has just a few counts. The chain links TRBV29-1 to TRBJ2-3; D perhaps matches TRBD1 (5 bases). The CDR3 runs to 14 residues. The V end was cut by 6 bases, the J end by 1 base, with 14 bases between. Per the germline V gene, CDR1 is SQVTM and CDR2 is ANQGSEA. Here the CDR3 DNA reads TGCAGCGTGGGATACCAGGGCGGCACAGATACGCAGTATTTT. Residues: CSVGYQGGTDTQYF.

This chain uses TRBV28 with TRBJ1-1; possibly TRBD1 for D (6 bases). The CDR3 consists of 14 residues. V was trimmed by 2 bases and J by 4 bases, leaving 11 bases between them. Germline V CDR1 and CDR2: MDHEN, SYDVKM. This chain's CDR3 is CASSLQGWVTEAFF. As DNA, the CDR3 is TGTGCCAGCAGTTTACAGGGGTGGGTCACTGAAGCTTTCTTT.

As for this clone: Mismatch with germline at one junction end may stem from a read error. The chain combines TRBV7-6 with TRBJ2-7; D is undetermined. The CDR3 sequence is 14 residues long. Germline CDR1 and CDR2: SGHVS and FNYEAQ. The CDR3: CAGSLARGTNEQYF. The CDR3 DNA follows: TGTGCCGGCAGCTTAGCTAGAGGTACCAACGAGCAGTACTTC. The whole variable domain, remainder taken from reference TRBV7-6 and TRBJ2-7, is GAGVSQSPRYKVTKRGQDVALRCDPISGHVSLYWYRQALGQGPEFLTYFNYEAQQDKSGLPNDRFSAERPEGSISTLTIQRTEQRDSAMYRCAGSLARGTNEQYFGPGTRLTVT.

V and J are TRBV19 and TRBJ1-2, with D possibly matching TRBD1 (5 bases). Trimming left V 7 bases short and J 7 bases short, with 7 bases between. Germline lookup yields CDR1 LNHDA and CDR2 SQIVND (reference sequence). The CDR3 totals 10 residues. The CDR3 spells CASTRGGYTF. CDR3 sequence (DNA): TGTGCCAGTACAAGGGGTGGCTACACCTTC.

The chain employs TRBV11-2 and TRBJ2-2; D might be TRBD2 (6 bases). Trimming removed 2 bases at V and 0 bases at J, with 7 bases between. CDR3 length: 15 residues. Germline V gene data show CDR1 as SGHAT and CDR2 as FQNNGV. CDR3 DNA: TGTGCCAGCAGCTTAACGGGGGCGAACACCGGGGAGCTGTTTTTT. This gives the protein CASSLTGANTGELFF.

The genes are TRBV14 and TRBJ1-2; D may be TRBD1 (6 bases). V was shortened by 1 base and J by 9 bases, with 12 bases between the two germline ends. Germline V gene data show CDR1 as SGHDN and CDR2 as FVKESK. The CDR3 has 13 amino acids. CDR3 coding DNA: TGTGCCAGCAGCCAAGGGGCCAGGGGTCGCTACACCTTC. Its translation: CASSQGARGRYTF.

The rearrangement links TRBV13 to TRBJ2-5, with TRBD1 matching 7 bases. The better agreement between TRBJ2-7 and the DNA end casts doubt on the J call. Germline V gene sequence: CDR1 PRHDT, CDR2 FYEKMQ (reference sequence). This CDR3 has 16 residues. DNA for the CDR3: TGTGCCAGCAGCTTTGACAGGGCTGGTCTCTCCTACGAGCAGTACTTC. The encoded protein is CASSFDRAGLSYEQYF.

The chain has TRBV19 and TRBJ2-1, with 7 positions matching TRBD2. Germline values: CDR1 LNHDA, CDR2 SQIVND (reference sequence). Germline trimming cut 1 base from V and 9 bases from J; bases unmatched to any gene: 3. The CDR3 extends over 13 amino acids. The CDR3 DNA is TGTGCCAGTAGTATAGGACTAGCCGGTGAGCAGTTCTTC. The encoded protein is CASSIGLAGEQFF.

V gene TRBV27 combines with J gene TRBJ2-3; 7 bases are a match to TRBD1. Per germline, CDR1 MNHEY and CDR2 SMNVEV (reference sequence). This CDR3 has 13 residues. V shed 8 bases and J 6 bases; nucleotides not matched to a gene: 8. DNA of the CDR3: TGTGCCAGCCTCGACAGGGTGAGGGATACGCAGTATTTT. Protein sequence: CASLDRVRDTQYF.

The V call is TRBV7-8, the J call TRBJ1-1; 8 bases are a match to TRBD1. The CDR3 covers 20 residues. V lost 5 bases and J lost 1; bases outside the gene matches: 21. Germline V gives CDR1 SGHVS, CDR2 FQNEAQ. The CDR3, as DNA: TGTGCCAGCAGCGGGGCGGGTAGGGGGATTTGGACAGGGAAGAACACTGAAGCTTTCTTT. Translation: CASSGAGRGIWTGKNTEAFF. Drawing the rest from reference TRBV7-8 and TRBJ1-1, the complete variable domain is GAGVSQSPRYKVAKRGQDVALRCDPISGHVSLFWYQQALGQGPEFLTYFQNEAQLDKSGLPSDRFFAERPEGSVSTLKIQRTQQEDSAVYLCASSGAGRGIWTGKNTEAFFGQGTRLTVV.

This clone showed up just a few times. This rearrangement joins TRBV7-9 to TRBJ1-1; D is unclear. This CDR3 has 13 amino acids. The V end lost 2 bases, the J end lost 5 bases, and 9 bases lay between the germline ends. Looked up from germline, CDR1 is SEHNR and CDR2 is FQNEAQ (reference sequence). The CDR3 bases are TGTGCCAGCAGCTTACCAGGCCGGACTGAAGCTTTCTTT. It yields the protein CASSLPGRTEAFF.

The gene calls are TRBV29-1 and TRBJ1-6, with D perhaps TRBD1 (6 bases). Germline V gene lookup returns CDR1 SQVTM and CDR2 ANQGSEA. The CDR3 has 13 amino acids. The ends were cut back, 5 bases at V and 10 bases at J, with 15 bases in the middle. The CDR3 sequence: CSVFAGEGSPLHF. In DNA form, the CDR3 reads TGCAGCGTTTTTGCAGGGGAAGGATCACCCCTCCACTTT.

The chain uses TRBV4-3 and TRBJ1-2; TRBD1 matches 8 bases. In germline, CDR1 is LGHNA, CDR2 YSLEER. The CDR3 is 15 amino acids. After removal of 4 bases from V and 8 bases from J, the junction contained 12 bases not matched to a gene. For the CDR3, the DNA is TGCGCCAGCAGCCGGTCCGGGACAGGAGTTCGAGGCTACACCTTC. Protein product: CASSRSGTGVRGYTF.